These 6 T cell receptor beta chains were sequenced from one sample in a study of PD-1 blockade in mismatch repair-deficient tumors. The table came from immunoSEQ multiplex PCR; TCRdb's copy has only in-frame clones and leaves some out. Found here are roughly 25,000 clones, over 80% of them singletons; the top ten hold 20% to 25%. Here the sequenced sample was peripheral blood, taken 12 weeks after starting pembrolizumab. Every receptor here comes from an adult with mismatch repair-deficient cancer.

The CDR3 loop reads CASSLVTGTYNEQFF. The CDR3 coding sequence is TGTGCCAGCAGCTTAGTCACAGGTACCTACAATGAGCAGTTCTTC. J is TRBJ2-1 and V is TRBV11-1, with a tentative D call TRBD1 (5 bases). The CDR3 has 15 amino acids. Trimming cost V 1 base and J 2 bases, with 9 bases left between them. Germline V gives CDR1 SGHAT, CDR2 FQDESV (reference sequence).

This chain connects TRBV6-1 to TRBJ1-2; 7 bases agree with TRBD1. The CDR3 covers 14 residues. Germline V lookup: CDR1 MNHNS, CDR2 SASEGT. With V trimmed by 6 bases and J by 3 bases, 7 bases remained unmatched. The CDR3 sequence: CASSRYRGDYGYTF. CDR3 bases: TGTGCCAGCAGCCGCTACAGGGGTGACTATGGCTACACCTTC.

This rearrangement joins TRBV28 to TRBJ2-1, with no clear D. The CDR3 extends over 14 amino acids. V was clipped by 4 bases and J by 8 bases, with 15 bases between them. CDR1 and CDR2 (germline): MDHEN, SYDVKM. CDR3 in amino acids: CASSWAAPNDEQFF. In DNA, the CDR3 is TGTGCCAGCAGTTGGGCGGCACCCAACGATGAGCAGTTCTTC.

This clone has a handful of counts. This chain connects TRBV4-3 to TRBJ1-2; tentatively, D is TRBD1 (6 bases). The CDR3 extends over 13 amino acids. CDR1 and CDR2 from the germline V gene are LGHNA and YSLEER. The V end lost 1 base, the J end lost 4 bases, and 7 bases lay between the germline ends. The CDR3 DNA sequence: TGCGCCAGCAGCCAAGGCAGGGGCTATGGCTACACCTTC. Translation gives CASSQGRGYGYTF.

CDR3 in DNA: TGTGCCAGCAGAGGGTGGCGGGAGGGGGCCGGGGAGCTGTTTTTT. Translation gives CASRGWREGAGELFF. This sequence joins TRBV7-2 and TRBJ2-2; 9 bases fit TRBD2. Germline trimming cut 6 bases from V and 6 bases from J; bases unmatched to any gene: 8. The CDR3 consists of 15 residues. Germline CDR1 and CDR2: SGHTA and FQGNSA.

In DNA, the CDR3 is TGTGCTAGTGGTTTAGACCAGGGGGCGAACACCGGGGAGCTGTTTTTT. Residues: CASGLDQGANTGELFF. The chain uses TRBV12-5 and TRBJ2-2; 7 bases line up with TRBD1. With V trimmed by 3 bases and J by 0 bases, 4 bases remained unmatched. The CDR3 runs to 16 residues. CDR1 is LGHNT, CDR2 FRNRAP, per germline.